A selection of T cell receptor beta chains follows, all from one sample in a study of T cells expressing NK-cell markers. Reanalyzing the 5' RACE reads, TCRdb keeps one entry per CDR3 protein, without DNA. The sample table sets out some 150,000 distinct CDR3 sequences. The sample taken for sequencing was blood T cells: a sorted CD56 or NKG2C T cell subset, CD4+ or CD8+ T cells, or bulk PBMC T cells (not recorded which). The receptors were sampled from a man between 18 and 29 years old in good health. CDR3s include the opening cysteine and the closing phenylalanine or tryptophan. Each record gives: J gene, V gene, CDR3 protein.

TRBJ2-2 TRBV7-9 CASSARTGGDTGELFF
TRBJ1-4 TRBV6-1 CASSGVTAATNEKLFF
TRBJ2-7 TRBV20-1 CSARSSEISYEQYF
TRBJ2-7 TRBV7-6 CASSLLAGTSYEQYF
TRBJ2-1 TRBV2 CASSERGGLSYNEQFF
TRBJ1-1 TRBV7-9 CASSPAGASANTEAFF
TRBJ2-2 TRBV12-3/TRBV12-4 CASKTPGLARNTGELFF
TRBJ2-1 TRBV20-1 CSVQTVSYNEQFF
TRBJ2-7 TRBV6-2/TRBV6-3 CASRGGSGEQYF
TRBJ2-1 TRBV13 CASSGLAEGYNEQFF
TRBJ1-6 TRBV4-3 CASSQDSTVEGSPLHF
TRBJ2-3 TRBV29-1 CSLQRDTDTQYF
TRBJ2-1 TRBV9 CASSPTSRGSYNEQFF
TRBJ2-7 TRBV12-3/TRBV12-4 CASKGQGAYEQYF
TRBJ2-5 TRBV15 CATSGDGGAETQYF
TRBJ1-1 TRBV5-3 CARSLRCRDHTEAFF
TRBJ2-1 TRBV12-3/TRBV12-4 CASSASRREFF
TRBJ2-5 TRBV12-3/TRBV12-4 CASSPYGETQYF
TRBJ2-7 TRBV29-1 CSGGDGFGAHEQYF
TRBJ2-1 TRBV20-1 CSARDIEAGPYNEQFF
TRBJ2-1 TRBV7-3 CASSFNPGLVRDEQFF
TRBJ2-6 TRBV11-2 CASSLGAGAPSGANVLTF
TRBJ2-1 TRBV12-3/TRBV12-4 CASSFILVHGDEQFF
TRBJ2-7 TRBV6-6 CASSSNDPHEQYF
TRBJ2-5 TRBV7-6 CASSLTGGSETQYF
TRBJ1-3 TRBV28 CASSSTGGSGNTIYF
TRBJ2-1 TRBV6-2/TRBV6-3 CASSYSRDTNNEQFF
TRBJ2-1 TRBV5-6 CASSDPRDRVTNEQFF
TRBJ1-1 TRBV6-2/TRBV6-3 CASSAYRGPMNTEAFF
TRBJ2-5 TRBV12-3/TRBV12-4 CASSLFGHTDNQETQYF
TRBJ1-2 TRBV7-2 CASSTSGSNYGYTF
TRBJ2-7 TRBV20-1 CSAFLAGSSYEQYF
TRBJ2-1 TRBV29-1 CSVELGLAGNEQFF
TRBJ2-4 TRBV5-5 CASSLVGRGGENIQYF
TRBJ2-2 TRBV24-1 CAASGRTGELFF
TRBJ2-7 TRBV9 CASSGSSYEQYF
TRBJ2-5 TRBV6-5 CASSTSGGNQETQYF
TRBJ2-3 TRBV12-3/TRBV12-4 CASSLSGTYSTDTQYF
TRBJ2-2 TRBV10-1 CASRKTSGTTLGNTGELFF
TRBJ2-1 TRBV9 CASSVGFLNEQFF
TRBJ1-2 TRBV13 CASSADDRPYGYTF
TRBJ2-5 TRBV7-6 CASSPRLLGLAGVQETQYF
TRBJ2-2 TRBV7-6 CATWEYGTGELFF
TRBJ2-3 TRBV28 CASSMMGPGTQYF
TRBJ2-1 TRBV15 CATSIGGSSYNEQFF
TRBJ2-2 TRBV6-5 CASSSVAGLAGGELFF
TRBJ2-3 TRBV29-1 CSVEAGRGGTDTQYF
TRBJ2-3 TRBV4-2 CASSGLAGSDTQYF
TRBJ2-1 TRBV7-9 CASSFRSSGSYNEQFF
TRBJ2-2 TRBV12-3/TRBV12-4 CASSFDRAVDTGELFF
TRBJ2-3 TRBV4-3 CASSQDEGELTDTQYF
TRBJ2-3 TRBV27 CASSFSGFTDTQYF
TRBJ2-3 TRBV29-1 CSVVIPNGITDTQYF